This TCR beta chain was found in a study of OX40 agonist ivuxolimab in advanced cancers. Study overall: Hepatocellular carcinoma, melanoma, renal cell or head and neck cancer affected the dose-escalation patients. Study-level points and caveats: Some nonresponders likewise displayed low normalized T-cell clonal expansion.

With V trimmed by 8 bases and J by 0 bases, 12 bases remained unmatched. This CDR3 region has 18 residues. A note on this clone: Antigen: not known.

Using immunoSEQ multiplex PCR, the repertoire was profiled, and TCRdb retains in-frame clones only, with some absent. The repertoire holds 45,000 to 65,000 clones, 88% seen once, with around 10% in the top ten. This chain joins TRBV23-1 and TRBJ1-6, with 8 bases that match TRBD1. TRBV23-1 is flagged as an ORF with uncertain function. Material: CD4+ or CD8+ T cells sorted from blood, obtained in a trial of the OX40 agonist ivuxolimab. The clonotype originates from an adult with an advanced solid tumor such as melanoma, head and neck, liver or kidney cancer. DNA of the CDR3: TGCGCCAGCGCCGGCCGACAGGGGATGCACTCCTATAATTCACCCCTCCACTTT. It translates to CASAGRQGMHSYNSPLHF.